Listed here are 3 T cell receptor beta chains from one sample, sequenced in a study of cytomegalovirus exposure and HLA in healthy donors. Only in-frame clones appear in the TCRdb table, and some are missing; sequencing was by immunoSEQ multiplex PCR. The table has more than 95,000 clones, roughly 89% seen once. The source material was PBMCs. These receptors were obtained from a woman aged 18-29 years in good health and CMV-seronegative.

This clone was counted once. The chain carries TRBV18 and TRBJ2-4; perhaps TRBD1 as D (5 bases). The CDR3 is 13 amino acids. Germline CDR1 and CDR2: KGHSH and LQKENI. With 0 bases removed from V and 15 bases from J, the gap between germline ends came to 15 bases. This CDR3 reads CASSPPSRQSVYF. The CDR3 DNA is TGTGCCAGCTCACCACCGAGTCGACAGAGTGTGTACTTC. Filled out from reference TRBV18 and TRBJ2-4, the complete variable domain reads NAGVMQNPRHLVRRRGQEARLRCSPMKGHSHVYWYRQLPEEGLKFMVYLQKENIIDESGMPKERFSAEFPKEGPSILRIQQVVRGDSAAYFCASSPPSRQSVYFGAGTRLSVL.

This chain connects TRBV5-1 to TRBJ1-1; tentatively, D is TRBD1 (5 bases). Trimming removed 4 bases from V and 5 bases from J, with 18 bases in between. The CDR3 consists of 15 residues. Germline V CDR1 and CDR2: SGHRS, YFSETQ. CDR3 sequence (DNA): TGCGCCAGCAGCCTCCAGGGTGGAGTAGGGACTGAAGCTTTCTTT. The encoded protein is CASSLQGGVGTEAFF.

This chain links TRBV5-1 with TRBJ2-5; 11 bases agree with TRBD2. This CDR3 spans 14 amino acids. Trimming took 4 bases from V and 6 from J; bases not matched to a gene: 5. Looked up from germline, CDR1 is SGHRS and CDR2 is YFSETQ. CDR3 amino acids: CASSPGTSGQTQYF. CDR3 DNA: TGCGCCAGCAGCCCCGGGACTAGCGGCCAGACCCAGTACTTC.